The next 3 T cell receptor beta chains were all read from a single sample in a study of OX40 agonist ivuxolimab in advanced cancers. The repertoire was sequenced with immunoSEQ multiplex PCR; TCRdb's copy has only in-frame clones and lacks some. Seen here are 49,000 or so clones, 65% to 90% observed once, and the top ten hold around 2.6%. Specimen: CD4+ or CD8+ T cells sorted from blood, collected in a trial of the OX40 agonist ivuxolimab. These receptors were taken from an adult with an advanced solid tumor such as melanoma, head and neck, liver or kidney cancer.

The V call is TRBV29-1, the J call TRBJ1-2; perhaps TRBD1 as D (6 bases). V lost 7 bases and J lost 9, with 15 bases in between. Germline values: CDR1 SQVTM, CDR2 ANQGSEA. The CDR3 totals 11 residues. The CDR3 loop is CSAFLQGSYTF. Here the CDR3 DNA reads TGCAGCGCTTTTCTCCAGGGGAGCTACACCTTC.

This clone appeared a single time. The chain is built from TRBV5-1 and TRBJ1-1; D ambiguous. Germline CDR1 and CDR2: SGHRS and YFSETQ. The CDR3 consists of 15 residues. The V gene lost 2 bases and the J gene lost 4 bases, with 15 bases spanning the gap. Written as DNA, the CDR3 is TGCGCCAGCAGCTTAAACCCCACATCTGGCACTGAAGCTTTCTTT. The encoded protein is CASSLNPTSGTEAFF.

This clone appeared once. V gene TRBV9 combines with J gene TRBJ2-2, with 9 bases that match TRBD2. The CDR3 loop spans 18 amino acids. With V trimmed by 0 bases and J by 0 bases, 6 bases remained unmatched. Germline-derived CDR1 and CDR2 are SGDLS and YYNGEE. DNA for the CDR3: TGTGCCAGCAGCGTAGTCCCTAGCGGGACCGCGAACACCGGGGAGCTGTTTTTT. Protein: CASSVVPSGTANTGELFF.